The sequence of this T cell receptor (beta chain) was determined in a study of OX40 agonist ivuxolimab in advanced cancers. In the study overall: The dose-escalation cohort had hepatocellular carcinoma, melanoma, renal cell or head and neck cancer. Study-wide findings and caveats: Relatively little clonal expansion, among the lowest observed, appeared in partial responders at 0.1-3.0 mg/kg. Antigen targets of the expanded peripheral T cells went undetermined.

Only in-frame clones appear in the TCRdb table, and some are missing; sequencing was by immunoSEQ multiplex PCR. The data hold around 40,000 clones, with 80% observed a single time. Of note for this clone: Its antigen is not identified.

V was trimmed by 5 bases and J by 8 bases, leaving 12 bases between them. The CDR3 loop spans 12 amino acids. Germline values: CDR1 SEHNR, CDR2 FQNEAQ (reference sequence). The TCR sequence derives from an adult with an advanced solid tumor such as melanoma, head and neck, liver or kidney cancer. This chain connects TRBV7-9 to TRBJ1-2; tentatively, D is TRBD1 (5 bases). Source: CD4+ or CD8+ T cells sorted from blood, taken in a trial of the OX40 agonist ivuxolimab. Here the CDR3 reads CASSPSWDGYTF. The CDR3 DNA is TGTGCCAGCAGCCCCTCGTGGGACGGCTACACCTTC.